These 9 T cell receptor beta chains were all obtained from the same sample, sequenced in a study of cytomegalovirus exposure and HLA in healthy donors. PCR used 60 Vbeta primers and 13 Jbeta primers. TCRdb keeps only in-frame clones here, not all; method: immunoSEQ multiplex PCR. The sample shows around 94,000 clones, roughly four fifths of them seen only once. Sequencing used PBMCs. The receptors were sampled from a woman aged 60-70 years in good health and CMV-seropositive.

The chain carries TRBV18 and TRBJ1-5; D is unresolved. The CDR3 sequence is 15 residues long. Germline loops: CDR1 KGHSH, CDR2 LQKENI. Trimming removed 0 bases at V and 7 bases at J, with 13 bases between. The CDR3 here is CASSPPLEGGQPQHF. The CDR3 nucleotides are TGTGCCAGCTCACCACCTTTAGAGGGTGGACAGCCCCAGCATTTT.

The CDR3 DNA reads as TGTGCCAGCAGCCAAGATATGCCGGCCGGGACTAGCGGACTCGAGCAGTTCTTC. Its protein product is CASSQDMPAGTSGLEQFF. V and J are TRBV4-2 and TRBJ2-1, with TRBD2 matching over 11 bases. Germline-derived CDR1 and CDR2 are LGHNA and YNFKEQ. V lost 0 bases, J lost 10 bases, and 14 bases stayed unmatched. The CDR3 covers 18 residues.

The rearrangement joins TRBV19 to TRBJ2-1; 8 nucleotides line up with TRBD2. The germline V gene encodes CDR1 LNHDA and CDR2 SQIVND (reference sequence). This CDR3 has 17 amino acids. V dropped 1 base and J dropped 6; count of bases not matched to a gene: 11. The CDR3 is CASSIGASGPSGNEQFF. CDR3 in DNA: TGTGCCAGTAGTATAGGCGCTAGCGGGCCCTCGGGCAATGAGCAGTTCTTC.

The CDR3 loop is CASSPRTGSNEQFF. The CDR3 DNA sequence: TGTGCCAGCAGCCCCCGGACAGGGTCGAATGAGCAGTTCTTC. The V call is TRBV11-3, the J call TRBJ2-1; 8 bases are shared with TRBD1. Germline trimming cut 5 bases from V and 7 bases from J; bases unmatched to any gene: 7. The CDR3 totals 14 residues. Germline V gene sequence: CDR1 SGHNT, CDR2 YENEEA.

The chain recombines TRBV5-4 with TRBJ2-5; 9 bases fit TRBD1. Germline CDR1 SGHNT, CDR2 YYREEE (reference sequence). The CDR3 is made up of 15 amino acids. The ends lost 5 bases at V and 3 bases at J; junction bases unmatched: 8. The CDR3 nucleotides are TGTGCCAGCAGTGGGAGGGGACAGGGTGAAGAGACCCAGTACTTC. Translated: CASSGRGQGEETQYF.

This clone was seen more than once but under ten times. This rearrangement joins TRBV5-4 to TRBJ1-3, with a weak D call TRBD1 (5 bases). This CDR3 comprises 17 residues. The germline V gene has CDR1 SGHNT and CDR2 YYREEE (reference sequence). Trimming took 0 bases from V and 0 from J, leaving 13 bases between them. Here the CDR3 DNA reads TGTGCCAGCAGCTTGGCGGGTGGGGGGTCCTCTGGAAACACCATATATTTT. Protein product: CASSLAGGGSSGNTIYF. Full variable domain (rest looked up from reference TRBV5-4 and TRBJ1-3): ETGVTQSPTHLIKTRGQQVTLRCSSQSGHNTVSWYQQALGQGPQFIFQYYREEENGRGNFPPRFSGLQFPNYSSELNVNALELDDSALYLCASSLAGGGSSGNTIYFGEGSWLTVV.

The chain couples TRBV7-6 to TRBJ2-2; D gene unclear. CDR1 and CDR2 (germline): SGHVS, FNYEAQ. Trimming took 0 bases from V and 7 from J, leaving 18 bases between them. This CDR3 is built from 17 residues. The chain's CDR3 is CASSLALRQALGGELFF. In DNA, the CDR3 is TGTGCCAGCAGCTTAGCCTTACGGCAGGCCTTGGGCGGGGAGCTGTTTTTT. Together with reference TRBV7-6 and TRBJ2-2, the CDR3 gives the full variable domain: GAGVSQSPRYKVTKRGQDVALRCDPISGHVSLYWYRQALGQGPEFLTYFNYEAQQDKSGLPNDRFSAERPEGSISTLTIQRTEQRDSAMYRCASSLALRQALGGELFFGEGSRLTVL.

J is TRBJ2-4 and V is TRBV27, with 7 bases matching TRBD2. With 6 bases clipped from V and 4 bases from J, the junction kept 6 bases outside the gene matches. The CDR3 runs to 14 residues. Germline lookup yields CDR1 MNHEY and CDR2 SMNVEV (reference sequence). CDR3 in amino acids: CASSLGRGKNIQYF. DNA for the CDR3: TGTGCCAGCAGCCTTGGGAGGGGAAAAAACATTCAGTACTTC.

The V gene is TRBV18, the J gene TRBJ2-7, with 11 bases matching TRBD1. CDR3 length: 15 residues. V lost 5 bases, J lost 5 bases, and 8 bases stayed unmatched. Looked up from germline, CDR1 is KGHSH and CDR2 is LQKENI. The CDR3 region is CASSSTGTGGHEQYF. The CDR3 nucleotides are TGTGCCAGCTCATCCACCGGGACAGGGGGTCACGAGCAGTACTTC.